This is a list of T cell receptor beta chains from one sample in a study of shared clonotypes between healthy human individuals. This table comes from immunoSEQ multiplex PCR, and its TCRdb copy is limited to in-frame clones, with some not included. This table holds around 980,000 clones, approximately 78% found once. What was sequenced was memory CD4+ T cells from PBMCs. These receptors were collected from a man aged 18 to 30 in good health. Some clones in this sample may be carry-over from other donors' samples. The CDR3 runs from the conserved cysteine through the conserved F or W. The order of the fields is V gene, clone size, J gene, D gene, CDR3 protein, CDR3 DNA. A D gene is named only where the DNA matches it firmly. Clone size is given for some rows only: seen once, a few or many times, or a class if the clone is expanded.

V: TRBV19; size: .; J: TRBJ1-2; D: TRBD1; CDR3: CASRYAGQPGYTF; DNA: TGTGCCAGTAGGTATGCGGGACAGCCGGGCTACACCTTC
V: TRBV28; size: .; J: TRBJ1-2; D: TRBD1; CDR3: CASRGDRGPYGYTF; DNA: TGTGCCAGCAGGGGGGACAGGGGGCCCTATGGCTACACCTTC
V: TRBV9; size: .; J: TRBJ1-1; D: .; CDR3: CASRWGSGDTEAFF; DNA: TGTGCCAGCAGATGGGGCTCAGGGGACACTGAAGCTTTCTTT
V: TRBV6-5; size: many; J: TRBJ1-2; D: .; CDR3: CASSLQGIYGYTF; DNA: TGTGCCAGCAGTTTACAGGGTATCTATGGCTACACCTTC
V: TRBV4-3; size: .; J: TRBJ2-1; D: TRBD2; CDR3: CASSQELAGVSNEQFF; DNA: TGCGCCAGCAGCCAGGAACTAGCGGGAGTGAGCAATGAGCAGTTCTTC
V: TRBV4-1; size: .; J: TRBJ1-2; D: TRBD1; CDR3: CASSQTTGGVYGYTF; DNA: TGCGCCAGCAGCCAAACGACAGGGGGCGTCTATGGCTACACCTTC
V: TRBV6-1; size: few; J: TRBJ2-7; D: TRBD1; CDR3: CASSVLTGSSYEQYF; DNA: TGTGCCAGCAGTGTTTTGACAGGGAGCTCCTACGAGCAGTACTTC
V: TRBV6-5; size: .; J: TRBJ2-1; D: TRBD1; CDR3: CASRQGAINEQFF; DNA: TGTGCCAGCAGACAGGGGGCTATCAATGAGCAGTTCTTC
V: TRBV2; size: few; J: TRBJ1-5; D: .; CDR3: CASSGFSGQPQHF; DNA: TGTGCCAGCAGTGGGTTTTCGGGTCAGCCCCAGCATTTT
V: TRBV5-6; size: few; J: TRBJ2-3; D: .; CDR3: CASSLRPTDTQYF; DNA: TGTGCCAGCAGCTTACGACCCACAGATACGCAGTATTTT
V: TRBV30; size: .; J: TRBJ2-1; D: .; CDR3: CAWSVRRENEQFF; DNA: TGTGCCTGGAGTGTACGGAGGGAGAATGAGCAGTTCTTC
V: TRBV4-3; size: .; J: TRBJ1-4; D: .; CDR3: CASSQAYQRTNEKLFF; DNA: TGCGCCAGCAGCCAAGCCTATCAAAGAACTAATGAAAAACTGTTTTTT
V: TRBV2; size: .; J: TRBJ2-1; D: TRBD2; CDR3: CASRVASGSYNEQFF; DNA: TGTGCCAGCAGGGTGGCTAGCGGGAGTTACAATGAGCAGTTCTTC
V: TRBV7-2; size: .; J: TRBJ2-7; D: .; CDR3: CASSYESGNEQYF; DNA: TGTGCCAGCAGCTATGAGTCAGGGAACGAGCAGTACTTC
V: TRBV5-4; size: .; J: TRBJ1-1; D: .; CDR3: CASSLDRVTEAFF; DNA: TGTGCCAGCAGCTTGGACAGGGTCACTGAAGCTTTCTTT
V: TRBV27; size: .; J: TRBJ1-2; D: TRBD1; CDR3: CASRYPGQDYGYTF; DNA: TGTGCCAGCAGATATCCGGGACAGGATTATGGCTACACCTTC
V: TRBV6-5; size: .; J: TRBJ2-7; D: TRBD1; CDR3: CATRLKWTGDAEQYF; DNA: TGTGCCACCCGCCTGAAGTGGACAGGGGATGCCGAGCAGTACTTC
V: TRBV6-5; size: .; J: TRBJ1-1; D: .; CDR3: CASRSRQNTEAFF; DNA: TGTGCCAGCAGAAGCAGACAGAACACTGAAGCTTTCTTT
V: TRBV5-1; size: .; J: TRBJ2-7; D: TRBD2; CDR3: CASSLGLAGDYEQYF; DNA: TGCGCCAGCAGCTTGGGACTAGCGGGAGACTACGAGCAGTACTTC
V: TRBV6-1; size: .; J: TRBJ2-7; D: .; CDR3: CASSEGWASEQYF; DNA: TGTGCCAGCAGTGAAGGATGGGCATCCGAGCAGTACTTC
V: TRBV2; size: .; J: TRBJ1-5; D: .; CDR3: CASKGEGPQPQHF; DNA: TGTGCCAGCAAGGGTGAGGGGCCTCAGCCCCAGCATTTT
V: TRBV9; size: .; J: TRBJ1-4; D: .; CDR3: CASSVGRTAHSEGEKLFF; DNA: TGTGCCAGCAGCGTAGGCCGGACAGCCCATTCCGAGGGGGAAAAACTGTTTTTT
V: TRBV6-5; size: .; J: TRBJ1-1; D: TRBD1; CDR3: CASSSVFGQALEAFF; DNA: TGTGCCAGCAGTTCTGTTTTCGGACAGGCGCTTGAAGCTTTCTTT
V: TRBV18; size: .; J: TRBJ2-6; D: TRBD1; CDR3: CASSLTGGSGANVLTF; DNA: TGTGCCAGCTCCCTGACAGGGGGCTCTGGGGCCAACGTCCTGACTTTC
V: TRBV10-3; size: .; J: TRBJ1-1; D: .; CDR3: CAIRGQRDTEAFF; DNA: TGTGCCATCAGAGGACAGAGGGACACTGAAGCTTTCTTT
V: TRBV7-9; size: .; J: TRBJ2-1; D: TRBD2; CDR3: CASSPGLAGWEGQFF; DNA: TGTGCCAGCAGCCCGGGACTAGCGGGGTGGGAGGGGCAGTTCTTC
V: TRBV28; size: .; J: TRBJ2-5; D: .; CDR3: CASVSSQETQYF; DNA: TGTGCCAGCGTTAGCAGCCAAGAGACCCAGTACTTC
V: TRBV28; size: .; J: TRBJ1-2; D: TRBD1; CDR3: CASSLRDRAGYTF; DNA: TGTGCCAGCAGCCTCCGGGACAGAGCTGGCTACACCTTC
V: TRBV27; size: .; J: TRBJ2-1; D: TRBD2; CDR3: CASRQLAGGPSYNEQFF; DNA: TGTGCCAGCAGGCAACTAGCGGGAGGACCCTCCTACAATGAGCAGTTCTTC
V: TRBV30; size: .; J: TRBJ2-5; D: .; CDR3: CAWRGVGVETQYF; DNA: TGTGCCTGGAGGGGTGTGGGGGTCGAGACCCAGTACTTC
V: TRBV29-1; size: .; J: TRBJ2-2; D: .; CDR3: CSVDDAQAGELFF; DNA: TGCAGCGTTGACGATGCGCAGGCCGGGGAGCTGTTTTTT
V: TRBV4-3; size: .; J: TRBJ2-1; D: TRBD1; CDR3: CASSQEDWTGGAYNEQFF; DNA: TGCGCCAGCAGCCAAGAGGACTGGACAGGGGGCGCTTACAATGAGCAGTTCTTC
V: TRBV28; size: .; J: TRBJ2-4; D: .; CDR3: CASSLGGHQAKNIQYF; DNA: TGTGCCAGCAGTTTAGGGGGACACCAAGCCAAAAACATTCAGTACTTC
V: TRBV6-5; size: .; J: TRBJ1-1; D: .; CDR3: CASSYSQIAFF; DNA: TGTGCCAGCAGTTATAGTCAGATAGCTTTCTTT
V: TRBV5-4; size: few; J: TRBJ2-1; D: TRBD2; CDR3: CASITNSGRATGEQFF; DNA: TGTGCCAGCATCACGAATAGCGGGAGGGCTACAGGGGAGCAGTTCTTC
V: TRBV18; size: .; J: TRBJ1-4; D: .; CDR3: CASSPGGDEKLFF; DNA: TGTGCCAGCTCACCGGGTGGGGATGAAAAACTGTTTTTT
V: TRBV6-6; size: .; J: TRBJ2-3; D: .; CDR3: CASLALEGNLRDTQYF; DNA: TGTGCCAGCTTGGCTCTCGAGGGGAACTTAAGGGATACGCAGTATTTT
V: TRBV5-4; size: .; J: TRBJ1-2; D: TRBD1; CDR3: CASSQDFGDRDYGYTF; DNA: TGTGCCAGCAGCCAAGACTTTGGGGACAGGGATTATGGCTACACCTTC
V: TRBV10-3; size: .; J: TRBJ2-7; D: .; CDR3: CAISDPLYEQYF; DNA: TGTGCCATCAGTGATCCCCTCTACGAGCAGTACTTC
V: TRBV2; size: .; J: TRBJ2-7; D: .; CDR3: CASSKTGSLIYEQYF; DNA: TGTGCCAGCAGTAAAACAGGGTCTCTAATCTACGAGCAGTACTTC
V: TRBV11-1; size: .; J: TRBJ1-2; D: .; CDR3: CASRPTGIYGYTF; DNA: TGTGCCAGCAGGCCTACAGGAATCTATGGCTACACCTTC
V: TRBV29-1; size: .; J: TRBJ2-1; D: .; CDR3: CSARLAEQFF; DNA: TGCAGCGCGAGGCTGGCTGAGCAGTTCTTC
V: TRBV5-6; size: once; J: TRBJ2-1; D: TRBD2; CDR3: CASSFPSGSSYNEQFF; DNA: TGTGCCAGCAGCTTTCCTAGCGGAAGCTCCTACAATGAGCAGTTCTTC
V: TRBV9; size: few; J: TRBJ1-1; D: .; CDR3: CASSPHRVMTEAFF; DNA: TGTGCCAGCAGCCCCCACAGGGTGATGACTGAAGCTTTCTTT
V: TRBV9; size: .; J: TRBJ1-4; D: .; CDR3: CASSPRRGWDRTNEKLFF; DNA: TGTGCCAGCAGCCCCCGAAGGGGGTGGGATCGAACTAATGAAAAACTGTTTTTT
V: TRBV5-1; size: once; J: TRBJ2-2; D: TRBD2; CDR3: CASSSLAGNTGELFF; DNA: TGCGCCAGCAGCTCACTAGCGGGAAATACCGGGGAGCTGTTTTTT
V: TRBV4-2; size: .; J: TRBJ1-3; D: .; CDR3: CASSQDGNRAGNTIYF; DNA: TGTGCCAGCAGCCAAGATGGGAACAGAGCTGGAAACACCATATATTTT
V: TRBV5-1; size: .; J: TRBJ2-7; D: TRBD2; CDR3: CASSLGTSVAYEQYF; DNA: TGCGCCAGCAGCTTGGGGACTAGCGTTGCCTACGAGCAGTACTTC
V: TRBV7-2; size: .; J: TRBJ2-7; D: .; CDR3: CASSLAAGGLYEQYF; DNA: TGTGCCAGCAGCTTAGCTGCGGGTGGACTGTACGAGCAGTACTTC
V: TRBV2; size: .; J: TRBJ2-7; D: TRBD2; CDR3: CASSPRLAGVLDEQYF; DNA: TGTGCCAGCAGTCCCCGACTAGCGGGAGTCTTGGACGAGCAGTACTTC
V: TRBV7-9; size: .; J: TRBJ2-1; D: TRBD2; CDR3: CASSQDPAGGSYNEQFF; DNA: TGTGCCAGCAGCCAAGATCCGGCGGGAGGGTCCTACAATGAGCAGTTCTTC
V: TRBV28; size: .; J: TRBJ1-3; D: .; CDR3: CASSFSGPPGPGNTIYF; DNA: TGTGCCAGCAGTTTTTCCGGCCCACCCGGTCCTGGAAACACCATATATTTT
V: TRBV7-2; size: .; J: TRBJ1-2; D: .; CDR3: CASSLTGGYGYTF; DNA: TGTGCCAGCAGCTTAACAGGAGGCTATGGCTACACCTTC